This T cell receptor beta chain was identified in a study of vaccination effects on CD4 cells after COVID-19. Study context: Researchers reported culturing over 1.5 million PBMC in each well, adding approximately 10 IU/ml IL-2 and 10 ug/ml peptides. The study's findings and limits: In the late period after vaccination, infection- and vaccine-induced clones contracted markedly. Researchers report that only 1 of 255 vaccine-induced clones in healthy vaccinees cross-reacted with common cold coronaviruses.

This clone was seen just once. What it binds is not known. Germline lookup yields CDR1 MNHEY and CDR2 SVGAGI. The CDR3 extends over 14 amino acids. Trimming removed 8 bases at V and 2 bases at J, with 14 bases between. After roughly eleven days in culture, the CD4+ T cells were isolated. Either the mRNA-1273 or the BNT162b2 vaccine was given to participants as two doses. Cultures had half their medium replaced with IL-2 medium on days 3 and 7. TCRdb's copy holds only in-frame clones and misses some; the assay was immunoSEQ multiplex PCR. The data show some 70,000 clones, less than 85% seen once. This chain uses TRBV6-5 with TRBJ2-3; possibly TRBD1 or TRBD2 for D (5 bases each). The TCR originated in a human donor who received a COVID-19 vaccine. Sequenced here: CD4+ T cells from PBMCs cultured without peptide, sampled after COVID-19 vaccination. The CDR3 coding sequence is TGTGCCAGCCGGGACCTAGACCTCACAGATACGCAGTATTTT. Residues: CASRDLDLTDTQYF.